This T cell receptor (beta chain) was identified during a study of PD-1 blockade in classical Hodgkin lymphoma. All patients relapsed after autologous stem cell transplantation, and brentuximab vedotin exposure varied. The CDR3 has 13 amino acids. Germline CDR1 is KGHSH and CDR2 is LQKENI. Trimming took 1 base from V and 10 from J, leaving 13 bases between them. Repertoires were generated with immunoSEQ multiplex PCR, while TCRdb's copy carries only in-frame clones and drops some. The sample contains 55,000 to 75,000 clones, about two thirds of which appear only once. The TCR originated in a human donor with classical Hodgkin lymphoma. The sequencing here drew on peripheral blood mononuclear cells (PBMCs), taken before the second cycle of nivolumab. J is TRBJ1-2 and V is TRBV18, with D perhaps TRBD1 (6 bases). DNA of the CDR3: TGTGCCAGCTCACCACTACAGGGAGTTGACTACACCTTC. Protein: CASSPLQGVDYTF.